This entry lists 8 T cell receptor beta chains sequenced from one sample in a study of T-cell memory formation after mild COVID-19. TCRdb re-called the 5' RACE reads with MiXCR, one entry per CDR3 protein. The table records roughly 170,000 distinct CDR3 sequences, under 20% of them present only once. Sequencing was done on a sample of PBMCs or a T cell subset sorted from them (not recorded which). The source of these receptors is a man between 18 and 35 years old who had mild COVID-19 (a few samples of this study predate the infection). Cell type and time point are not known.

This rearrangement joins TRBV11-2 to TRBJ2-1; 9 positions agree with TRBD1. CDR1 is SGHAT, CDR2 FQNNGV, per germline. The CDR3 totals 16 residues. V lost 3 bases to trimming and J lost 3 bases; unmatched junction nucleotides: 6. The CDR3 reads CASSFFPGQGYNEQFF. DNA of the CDR3: TGTGCCAGCAGCTTTTTTCCGGGACAGGGCTACAATGAGCAGTTCTTC.

About this clonotype: The final CDR3 position lacks the conserved phenylalanine or tryptophan, pointing to a likely read error. V usage is TRBV7-2 and J usage is TRBJ2-1; 9 bases align to TRBD2. Germline CDR1 is SGHTA and CDR2 is FQGNSA. V trimming: 8 bases; J trimming: 6 bases; junction bases outside the gene matches: 8. The length of the CDR3 is 14 residues. CDR3 DNA: TGTGCCAGCCGTCGACTAGCGGACTCCAATGAGCAGTTCCTC. Translating it yields CASRRLADSNEQFL.

This clonotype was seen only a few times. The rearrangement uses TRBV7-2 and TRBJ2-4; 8 positions match TRBD2. The junction had 7 bases not matched to a gene; V was cut back by 2 bases and J by 1 base. CDR1 is SGHTA and CDR2 is FQGNSA in the germline V gene. The length of the CDR3 is 17 residues. The CDR3 DNA reads as TGTGCCAGCAGCTTACGGGGGGGGCCCCAGGCCAAAAACATTCAGTACTTC. This codes for CASSLRGGPQAKNIQYF.

This clonotype was seen more than once but under ten times. This chain links TRBV12-3 or TRBV12-4 with TRBJ1-5; 11 positions match TRBD1. The V and J ends lost 6 bases and 7 bases, in that order; junction bases with no gene match: 8. This CDR3 region has 15 residues. For the CDR3, the DNA is TGTGCCAGCAGCTGGGGACAGGGGGGGGGGCAGCCCCAGCATTTT. It codes for CASSWGQGGGQPQHF.

This sequence joins TRBV21-1 and TRBJ2-3; the D call TRBD1 from the table was never checked on the DNA. TRBV21-1 is termed a pseudogene. CDR3 length equals 16 residues. For the CDR3, the DNA is TGTGCCAGCAGCAATGGCGGGGGGCCCCCCACAGATACGCAGTATTTT. This translates into CASSNGGGPPTDTQYF.

The chain carries TRBV20-1 and TRBJ2-7; D is unclear. V lost 6 bases and J lost 7, with 13 bases in between. Germline-derived CDR1 and CDR2 are DFQATT and SNEGSKA (reference sequence). The CDR3 runs 11 residues. The CDR3 here is CSAGYVSEQYF. CDR3 DNA sequence: TGCAGTGCAGGGTACGTTTCGGAGCAGTACTTC.

V and J are TRBV7-2 and TRBJ1-5, with 9 bases lining up with TRBD1. The V and J ends lost 5 bases and 5 bases, in that order; junction bases with no gene match: 7. The CDR3 totals 15 residues. Germline assignment: CDR1 SGHTA and CDR2 FQGNSA. The CDR3 DNA reads TGTGCCAGCAGCAAACAGGGGGCTTTGGATCAGCCCCAGCATTTT. This encodes CASSKQGALDQPQHF.

V usage is TRBV5-1 and J usage is TRBJ1-1; D is uncertain. This CDR3 comprises 15 residues. Trimming took 6 bases from V and 5 from J, leaving 20 bases between them. Germline CDR1 and CDR2: SGHRS and YFSETQ. CDR3 amino acids: CASMRRDQDPTEAFF. Written as DNA, the CDR3 is TGCGCCAGCATGAGGAGGGATCAGGATCCGACTGAAGCTTTCTTT.